This T cell receptor (beta chain) was identified in a study of blood T cell repertoires in COVID-19. Across the whole study: COVID-19 samples, acute and convalescent, were from the United States, Italy and Spain. From T cells, B-cell-depleted T cells, or PBMCs came the material, which was cDNA or gDNA.

V was pared by 7 bases and J by 8 bases, with 8 bases of the junction left unmatched. The germline V gene has CDR1 SNHLY and CDR2 FYNNEI. The CDR3 contains 15 residues. In the authors' methods: Reference gene primer amplification gave estimated nucleated cell counts. This table comes from immunoSEQ multiplex PCR, and its TCRdb copy is limited to in-frame clones, with some not included. D and trimming come from the DNA, and the V and J calls and clone size come from that table. This sample yields under 200,000 clones, of which about 82% are seen a single time; around 7% belongs to the top ten. V and J are TRBV2 and TRBJ1-4; TRBD1 matches 12 bases. The TCR originated in a man in his 70s with active or convalescent COVID-19. Material: peripheral blood. In DNA form, the CDR3 reads TGTGCCAGCAATCGGGACAGGGGGCGCGGAGAAAAACTGTTTTTT. As protein: CASNRDRGRGEKLFF.